One and the same sample provided the 8 T cell receptor beta chains below, sequenced in a study of T cells in Graves' hyperthyroidism and ophthalmopathy. There were TCR beta CDR3 regions amplified from RNA transcripts. Initially, a first-round RT-PCR of the TCR CDR3 employed the HTBI primer set. A single record per CDR3 protein comes from TCRdb applying MiXCR to the multiplex PCR reads. The data hold about 710,000 distinct CDR3 sequences, with 16% observed a single time. The sample consisted of blood. Receptors originate from a young man with Graves' hyperthyroidism.

The chain combines TRBV6-2 or TRBV6-3 with TRBJ1-1; D gene uncertain. Trimming pared 5 bases from V and 5 bases from J, leaving 15 bases between. Germline-derived CDR1 and CDR2 are MNHEY and SVGEGT. The CDR3 runs 14 residues. CDR3 protein: CASSRAQDFTEAFF. The CDR3 nucleotides are TGTGCCAGCAGTAGGGCCCAAGATTTTACTGAAGCTTTCTTT.

Details on this clonotype: This may be a read error: a much more frequent sequence differs by one nucleotide. The chain recombines TRBV18 with TRBJ2-2; 7 nucleotides agree with TRBD2. CDR3 length equals 16 residues. Germline lookup yields CDR1 KGHSH and CDR2 LQKENI. The CDR3 loop reads CASSPTGTKNIGELFF. CDR3 bases: TGTGCCAGCTCACCAACCGGGACTAAGAACATCGGGGAGCTGTTTTTT.

V gene TRBV19 combines with J gene TRBJ1-6, with D possibly TRBD1 on 6 matching bases. The CDR3 is made up of 15 amino acids. Germline assignment: CDR1 LNHDA and CDR2 SQIVND (reference sequence). V lost 5 bases, J lost 7 bases, and 15 bases lay in between. In nucleotides, the CDR3 is TGTGCCAGTAGTCCCCCCGGGACACACAATTCACCCCTCCACTTT. It translates to CASSPPGTHNSPLHF.

The chain carries TRBV7-9 and TRBJ2-6; D remains unclear. Trimming stripped 5 bases from V and 4 bases from J, with 9 bases between. The length of the CDR3 is 14 residues. Per germline, CDR1 SEHNR and CDR2 FQNEAQ (reference sequence). The CDR3 is CASSPHAGANVLTF. In nucleotides, the CDR3 is TGTGCCAGCAGCCCCCATGCAGGGGCCAACGTCCTGACTTTC.

In this sample, this clonotype turned up many times. This chain links TRBV30 with TRBJ1-1; D is undetermined. The CDR3 totals 13 residues. V lost 5 bases, J lost 4 bases, and 14 bases lay in between. The germline CDR1 and CDR2 sequences are GTSNPN and SVGIG (reference sequence). The CDR3 spells CAWGVDGGTEAFF. The CDR3 bases are TGTGCCTGGGGGGTCGACGGTGGCACTGAAGCTTTCTTT.

This clonotype turned up a few times. V and J are TRBV30 and TRBJ2-7; weak D call: TRBD2 (6 bases). There are 11 residues in the CDR3. Trimming cost V 7 bases and J 4 bases, with 11 bases left between them. CDR1 is GTSNPN, CDR2 SVGIG, per germline (reference sequence). CDR3 sequence reads: CASAAGYEQYF. The CDR3 nucleotides read TGTGCCTCGGCCGCGGGATACGAGCAGTACTTC.

This clonotype was seen a handful of times. V gene TRBV10-3 combines with J gene TRBJ2-3; D is unclear. The CDR3 is made up of 13 amino acids. The germline V and J ends were trimmed by 5 bases and 4 bases, with 10 bases remaining between them. The germline gives CDR1 ENHRY, CDR2 SYGVKD. CDR3 amino acids: CAISSGSADTQYF. CDR3 sequence (DNA): TGTGCCATCAGTAGTGGCAGCGCAGATACGCAGTATTTT.

The rearrangement links TRBV5-1 to TRBJ2-1, with a weak D call TRBD1 (6 bases). The germline gives CDR1 SGHRS, CDR2 YFSETQ. The V end was cut by 4 bases, the J end by 5 bases, with 10 bases between. This CDR3 has 13 amino acids. CDR3 sequence: CASSGEGDNEQFF. The CDR3 DNA sequence: TGCGCCAGCAGCGGAGAGGGGGACAATGAGCAGTTCTTC. Full variable domain (remainder filled in from reference TRBV5-1 and TRBJ2-1): KAGVTQTPRYLIKTRGQQVTLSCSPISGHRSVSWYQQTPGQGLQFLFEYFSETQRNKGNFPGRFSGRQFSNSRSEMNVSTLELGDSALYLCASSGEGDNEQFFGPGTRLTVL.